These T cell receptor beta chains were read from a single sample in a study of blood T cell repertoires in COVID-19. The table came from immunoSEQ multiplex PCR; TCRdb's copy has only in-frame clones and leaves some out. The sample has just over 60,000 clones; 65% to 85% are singletons. The sample taken for sequencing was peripheral blood. Receptors were obtained from a woman of 80 years or more with active or convalescent COVID-19. CDR3s include the opening cysteine and the closing phenylalanine or tryptophan. D genes are given only for firm matches. Clone size is shown for a subset of rows, as once, few, many or a class of expanded clone.

v_call	d_call	j_call	clone_size	cdr3_nt	cdr3_aa
TRBV9	-	TRBJ1-3	-	TGTGCCAGCAGCGCCCACGGGGGGGCGAAAGGAAACACCATATATTTT	CASSAHGGAKGNTIYF
TRBV7-9	TRBD1	TRBJ2-7	-	TGTGCCAGCAGCTTAGAACAGGGACAGGGATTCGGCTACGAGCAGTACTTC	CASSLEQGQGFGYEQYF
TRBV2	-	TRBJ2-3	-	TGTGCCAGCAGTGAAAACCAGGGCTATAACACAGATACGCAGTATTTT	CASSENQGYNTDTQYF
TRBV5-1	-	TRBJ1-5	-	TGCGCCAGCAGCTTGGAGGGGATAGACCAGCCCCAGCATTTT	CASSLEGIDQPQHF
TRBV6-6	-	TRBJ2-1	-	TGTGCCAGCAGATTTGGACCCGACAGCTCCAATGAGCAGTTCTTC	CASRFGPDSSNEQFF
TRBV5-6	TRBD2	TRBJ2-3	-	TGTGCCAGCAGCTTGGCTAGCGGGGGCACAGATACGCAGTATTTT	CASSLASGGTDTQYF
TRBV25-1	TRBD1	TRBJ2-1	-	TGTGCCAGCAGTGGGGACAGCACCGTAGCACCCAATGAGCAGTTCTTC	CASSGDSTVAPNEQFF
TRBV5-1	-	TRBJ1-1	-	TGCGCCAGCAGTTTCACAGGGAACACTGAAGCTTTCTTT	CASSFTGNTEAFF
TRBV5-8	-	TRBJ1-2	-	TGTGCCAGCAGCTTGAGGGGGTATGGCTACACCTTC	CASSLRGYGYTF
TRBV10-3	-	TRBJ2-7	few	TGTGCCATCAGTGAGTCAGAGTCAGGAGAGCAGTACTTC	CAISESESGEQYF
TRBV7-3	TRBD2	TRBJ2-5	-	TGTGCCAGCAGCTTAAGGGTTAGCGGGGGGGCCCCAGAGACCCAGTACTTC	CASSLRVSGGAPETQYF
TRBV5-4	TRBD1	TRBJ1-2	-	TGTGCCAGCAGGGGGAACAGGGGAAGGGGCTACACCTTC	CASRGNRGRGYTF
TRBV6-6	TRBD1	TRBJ1-5	once	TGTGCCAGCAGTTACCCCAGGGGGATTGATCAGCCCCAGCATTTT	CASSYPRGIDQPQHF
TRBV4-1	-	TRBJ1-2	-	TGCGCCAGCAGCCAAGTTTCGACAGCCCGCTATGGCTACACCTTC	CASSQVSTARYGYTF
TRBV7-9	-	TRBJ2-1	-	TGTGCCAGCAGCCCGGGACTTCCCAATGAGCAGTTCTTC	CASSPGLPNEQFF
TRBV2	TRBD2	TRBJ2-1	-	TGTGCCAGCAGTGTTCTAGCGGGGGCCTACAATGAGCAGTTCTTC	CASSVLAGAYNEQFF
TRBV7-8	-	TRBJ1-1	few	TGTGCCAGCAGCTTAGGTCGGAACACTGAAGCTTTCTTT	CASSLGRNTEAFF
TRBV25-1	TRBD2	TRBJ2-3	-	TGTGCCAGCAGTGAAGGACTAGCGGGGAGGTCAGATACGCAGTATTTT	CASSEGLAGRSDTQYF
TRBV7-3	TRBD1	TRBJ1-1	-	TGTGCCAGCAGCTTCGCCGGGACAGGGCTGGGCACTGAAGCTTTCTTT	CASSFAGTGLGTEAFF
TRBV4-1	TRBD1	TRBJ2-1	-	TGCGCCAGCAGCCACCTGTTGGGTGGACAGGGGGCAAATGAGCAGTTCTTC	CASSHLLGGQGANEQFF
TRBV5-1	-	TRBJ2-7	-	TGCGCCAGCAGCTTGGGGGGCAGGGGGGCGCCGAGCTCCTACGAGCAGTACTTC	CASSLGGRGAPSSYEQYF
TRBV5-1	-	TRBJ1-5	-	TGCGCCAGCAGCTTGGGACTGTCTAGCAATCAGCCCCAGCATTTT	CASSLGLSSNQPQHF
TRBV28	TRBD1	TRBJ1-1	-	TGTGCCAGCATTACGACAGGGGGCAAAACTGAAGCTTTCTTT	CASITTGGKTEAFF
TRBV20-1	TRBD1	TRBJ1-2	-	TGCAGTGCTAGTGGGACAGTAAACTATGGCTACACCTTC	CSASGTVNYGYTF
TRBV5-1	-	TRBJ1-1	few	TGCGCCAGCAGCTTCACAGGGAACACTGAAGCTTTCTTT	CASSFTGNTEAFF
TRBV4-2	TRBD2	TRBJ2-1	once	TGTGCCAGCAGCCAAGTCCAAGAAGCGGGGCTTTACAATGAGCAGTTCTTC	CASSQVQEAGLYNEQFF
TRBV29-1	-	TRBJ1-2	-	TGCAGCGGTCAGGGTAACTATGGCTACACCTTC	CSGQGNYGYTF
TRBV7-7	-	TRBJ1-4	-	TGTGCCAGCAGCTCGGGTCCTGGATTCGAAGAAAAACTGTTTTTT	CASSSGPGFEEKLFF
TRBV19	-	TRBJ1-6	-	TGTGCCAGTAGTATGAATGGCAGGGTCGGGTCACCCCTCCACTTT	CASSMNGRVGSPLHF
TRBV7-8	TRBD2	TRBJ2-3	few	TGTGCCAGCAGCTTACAGACTAGCGGGGTCACAGATACGCAGTATTTT	CASSLQTSGVTDTQYF
TRBV7-8	TRBD1	TRBJ1-6	-	TGTGCCAGCAGCCGGCCCCGGGACAGGGGCCTAAATTCACCCCTCCACTTT	CASSRPRDRGLNSPLHF
TRBV30	-	TRBJ2-1	-	TGTGCCTGGAGTGTGAGATCCTACAATGAGCAGTTCTTC	CAWSVRSYNEQFF
TRBV5-1	TRBD1	TRBJ2-7	-	TGCGCCAGCAGCTTTTCCACAGGGGGGATCTCCTACGAGCAGTACTTC	CASSFSTGGISYEQYF
TRBV13	TRBD2	TRBJ2-3	-	TGTGCCAGCAGCTTCAGGCTAGCGGGGACAGATACGCAGTATTTT	CASSFRLAGTDTQYF
TRBV10-3	TRBD1	TRBJ1-1	-	TGTGCCATCACCGGACAGGGCTGCACTGAAGCTTTCTTT	CAITGQGCTEAFF
TRBV18	-	TRBJ1-4	-	TGTGCCAGCTCAGAGGACGGGGGATGGAATGAAAAACTGTTTTTT	CASSEDGGWNEKLFF
TRBV5-1	TRBD1	TRBJ2-5	-	TGCGCCAGCAGCTCACAGGGGGCAGGGGAGACCCAGTACTTC	CASSSQGAGETQYF
TRBV18	TRBD1	TRBJ1-6	-	TGTGCCAGCTCACCTCAACAGGGGGGGAATTCACCCCTCCACTTT	CASSPQQGGNSPLHF
TRBV3-1/TRBV3-2	TRBD1	TRBJ1-2	-	TGTGCCAGCAGCTCGGGACAGGGGGGTTATGGCTACACCTTC	CASSSGQGGYGYTF
TRBV7-8	TRBD1	TRBJ2-5	once	TGTGCCAGCAGCTTGGAGACAGGGCCCCCCCGAGAGACCCAGTACTTC	CASSLETGPPRETQYF
TRBV6-5	TRBD1	TRBJ1-1	-	TGTGCCAGCAGTTCTACAGGGGGCAGGACTGAAGCTTTCTTT	CASSSTGGRTEAFF
TRBV7-2	-	TRBJ1-2	-	TGTGCCAGCAGCGAACAGATCGGCTATGGCTACACCTTC	CASSEQIGYGYTF
TRBV5-1	TRBD2	TRBJ2-3	-	TGCGCCAGCAGCTCCAGACTAGCGGGGGGGCTCGGCACAGATACGCAGTATTTT	CASSSRLAGGLGTDTQYF
TRBV7-9	-	TRBJ1-2	-	TGTGCCAGCAGCTTAGCAGGGGCCGAACGGAACTATGGCTACACCTTC	CASSLAGAERNYGYTF
TRBV19	TRBD1	TRBJ2-1	many	TGTGCCAGTAGTTTGGCCGCACAATCTTCCGGGACAGGGGCCGATGAGCAGTTCTTC	CASSLAAQSSGTGADEQFF
TRBV7-8	TRBD1	TRBJ2-7	-	TGTGCCAGCAGCGTCTCCGGGACAGGGACCTTATACGAGCAGTACTTC	CASSVSGTGTLYEQYF
TRBV4-1	-	TRBJ2-7	once	TGCGCCAGCAGCCAACAGGACACCTACGAGCAGTACTTC	CASSQQDTYEQYF
TRBV12-3/TRBV12-4	-	TRBJ2-6	-	TGTGCCAGCGGGCTGCTTGGGGCCAACGTCCTGACTTTC	CASGLLGANVLTF
TRBV7-9	-	TRBJ1-1	-	TGTGCCAGCAGCCCGGAAGCCCAGGGTTTCGCTTTCTTT	CASSPEAQGFAFF
TRBV5-4	TRBD1	TRBJ1-4	-	TGTGCCAGCAGCGACAGGGGGGAAACTAATGAAAAACTGTTTTTT	CASSDRGETNEKLFF
TRBV5-1	TRBD1	TRBJ2-1	-	TGCGCCAGCAGCTCACAACAGGGGAATGAGCAGTTCTTC	CASSSQQGNEQFF
TRBV6-5	-	TRBJ2-7	-	TGTGCCAGCAGACGGTCCTTCGCCCACGAGCAGTACTTC	CASRRSFAHEQYF
TRBV5-4	TRBD1	TRBJ1-3	few	TGTGCCAGCAGCCCGAGACAGGGATCTGGAAACACCATATATTTT	CASSPRQGSGNTIYF
TRBV30	-	TRBJ1-4	-	TGTGCCTGGAATTCCCCCACAACTAATGAAAAACTGTTTTTT	CAWNSPTTNEKLFF
TRBV7-8	TRBD2	TRBJ2-1	-	TGTGCCAGCAGCTTAGGTAGCGGGGGGGACGAGCGGTTCTTC	CASSLGSGGDERFF
TRBV12-3/TRBV12-4	-	TRBJ2-1	-	TGTGCCAGCAGTTTAAGGGGTAATGAGCAGTTCTTC	CASSLRGNEQFF
TRBV20-1	TRBD1	TRBJ1-2	few	TGCAGTGCCAGTCTCACAGGGGGGTATGGCTACACCTTC	CSASLTGGYGYTF
TRBV25-1	-	TRBJ1-3	-	TGTGCCAGCAATGCTCCGGGACACCAAGGAAACACCATATATTTT	CASNAPGHQGNTIYF
TRBV5-1	-	TRBJ2-7	-	TGCGCCAGCAGCTTGAGGGGCTACGAGCAGTACTTC	CASSLRGYEQYF
TRBV6-1	TRBD1	TRBJ1-2	-	TGTGCCAGCAGTGAAGCGCTTGGAGGACAGGGAAAGGGTTATGGCTACACCTTC	CASSEALGGQGKGYGYTF